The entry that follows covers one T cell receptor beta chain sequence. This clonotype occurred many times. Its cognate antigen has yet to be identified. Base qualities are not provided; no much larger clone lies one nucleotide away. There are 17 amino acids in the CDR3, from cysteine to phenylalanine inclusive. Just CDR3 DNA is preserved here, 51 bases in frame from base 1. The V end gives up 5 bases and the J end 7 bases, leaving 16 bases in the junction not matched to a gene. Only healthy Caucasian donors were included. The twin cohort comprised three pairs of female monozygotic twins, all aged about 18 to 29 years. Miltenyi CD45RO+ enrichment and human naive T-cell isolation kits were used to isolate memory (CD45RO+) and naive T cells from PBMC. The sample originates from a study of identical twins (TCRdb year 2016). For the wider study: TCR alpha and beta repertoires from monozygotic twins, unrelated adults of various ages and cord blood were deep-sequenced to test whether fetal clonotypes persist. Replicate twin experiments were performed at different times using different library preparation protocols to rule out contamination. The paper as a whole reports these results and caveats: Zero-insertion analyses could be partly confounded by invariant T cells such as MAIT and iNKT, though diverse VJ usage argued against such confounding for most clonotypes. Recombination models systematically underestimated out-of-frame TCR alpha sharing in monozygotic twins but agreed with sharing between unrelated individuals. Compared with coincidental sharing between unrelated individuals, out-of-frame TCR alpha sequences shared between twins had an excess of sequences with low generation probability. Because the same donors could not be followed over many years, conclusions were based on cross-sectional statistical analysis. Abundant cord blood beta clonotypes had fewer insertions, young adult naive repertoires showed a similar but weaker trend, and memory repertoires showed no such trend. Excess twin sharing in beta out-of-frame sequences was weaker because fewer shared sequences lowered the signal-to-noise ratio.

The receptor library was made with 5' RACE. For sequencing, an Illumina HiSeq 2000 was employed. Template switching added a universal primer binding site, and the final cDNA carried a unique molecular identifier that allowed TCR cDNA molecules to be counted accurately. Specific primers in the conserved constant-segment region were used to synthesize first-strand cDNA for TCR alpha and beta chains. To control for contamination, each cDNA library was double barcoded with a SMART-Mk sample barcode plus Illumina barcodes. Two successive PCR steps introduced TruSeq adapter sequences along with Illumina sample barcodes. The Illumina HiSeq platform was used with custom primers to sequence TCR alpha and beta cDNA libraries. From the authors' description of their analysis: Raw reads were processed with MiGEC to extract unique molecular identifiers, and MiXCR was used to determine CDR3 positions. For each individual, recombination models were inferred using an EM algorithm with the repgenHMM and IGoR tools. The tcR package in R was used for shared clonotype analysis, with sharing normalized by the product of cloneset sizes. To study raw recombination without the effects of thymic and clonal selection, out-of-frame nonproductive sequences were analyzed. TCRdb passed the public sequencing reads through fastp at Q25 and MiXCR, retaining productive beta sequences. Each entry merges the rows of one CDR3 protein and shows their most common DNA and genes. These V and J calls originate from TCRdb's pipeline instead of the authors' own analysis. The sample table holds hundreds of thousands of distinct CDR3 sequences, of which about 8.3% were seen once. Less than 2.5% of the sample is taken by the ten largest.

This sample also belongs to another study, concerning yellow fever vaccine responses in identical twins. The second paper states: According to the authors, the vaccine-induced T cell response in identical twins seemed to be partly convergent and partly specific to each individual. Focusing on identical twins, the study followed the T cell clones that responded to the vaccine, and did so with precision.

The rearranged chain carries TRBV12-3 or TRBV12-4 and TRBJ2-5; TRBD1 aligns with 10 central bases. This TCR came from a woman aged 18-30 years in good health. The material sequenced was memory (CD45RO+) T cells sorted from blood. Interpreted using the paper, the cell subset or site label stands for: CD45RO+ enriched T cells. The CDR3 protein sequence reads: CASSPGWGTGAFATQYF. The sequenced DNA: TGTGCCAGCAGTCCAGGGTGGGGGACAGGGGCCTTCGCGACCCAGTACTTC.